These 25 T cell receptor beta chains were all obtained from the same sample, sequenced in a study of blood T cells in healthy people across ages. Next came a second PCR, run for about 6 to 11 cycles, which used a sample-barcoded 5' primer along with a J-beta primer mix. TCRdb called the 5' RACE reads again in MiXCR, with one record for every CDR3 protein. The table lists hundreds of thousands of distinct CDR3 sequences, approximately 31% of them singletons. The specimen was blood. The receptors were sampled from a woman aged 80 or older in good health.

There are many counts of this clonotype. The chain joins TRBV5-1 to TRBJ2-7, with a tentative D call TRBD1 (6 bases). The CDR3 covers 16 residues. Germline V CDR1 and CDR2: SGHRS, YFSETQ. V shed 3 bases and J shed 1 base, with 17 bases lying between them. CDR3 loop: CASSSATGRLSYEQYF. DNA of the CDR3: TGCGCCAGCAGCTCGGCAACAGGGCGCCTTTCCTACGAGCAGTACTTC.

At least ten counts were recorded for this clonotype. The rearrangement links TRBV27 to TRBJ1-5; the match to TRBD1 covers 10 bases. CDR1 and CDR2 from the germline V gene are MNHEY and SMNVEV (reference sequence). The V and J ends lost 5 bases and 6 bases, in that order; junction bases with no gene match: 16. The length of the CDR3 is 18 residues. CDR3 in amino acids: CASSVNKPTGGAGQPQHF. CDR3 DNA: TGTGCCAGCAGTGTCAACAAACCGACAGGGGGCGCGGGTCAGCCCCAGCATTTT.

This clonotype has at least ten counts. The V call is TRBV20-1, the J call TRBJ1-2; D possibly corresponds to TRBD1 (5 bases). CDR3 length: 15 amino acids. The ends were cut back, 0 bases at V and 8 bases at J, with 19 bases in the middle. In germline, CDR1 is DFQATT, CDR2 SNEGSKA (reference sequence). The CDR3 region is CSARDHLSPGDGYTF. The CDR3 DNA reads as TGCAGTGCTAGAGATCATTTGTCGCCTGGGGACGGCTACACCTTC.

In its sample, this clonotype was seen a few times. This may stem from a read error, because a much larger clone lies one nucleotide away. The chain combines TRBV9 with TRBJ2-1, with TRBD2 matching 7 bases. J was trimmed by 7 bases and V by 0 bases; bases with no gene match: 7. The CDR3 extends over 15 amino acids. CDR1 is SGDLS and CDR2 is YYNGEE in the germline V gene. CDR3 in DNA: TGTGCCAGCAGCGTAGGTATAGCGGGTGATAATGAGCAGTTCTTC. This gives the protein CASSVGIAGDNEQFF.

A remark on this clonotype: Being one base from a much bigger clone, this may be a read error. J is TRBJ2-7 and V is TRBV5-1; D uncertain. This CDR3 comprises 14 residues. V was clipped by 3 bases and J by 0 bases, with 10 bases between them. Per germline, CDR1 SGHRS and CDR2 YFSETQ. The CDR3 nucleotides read TGCGCCAGCAGCTGGACCTACAGCTCCTACGAGCAGTACTTC. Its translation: CASSWTYSSYEQYF.

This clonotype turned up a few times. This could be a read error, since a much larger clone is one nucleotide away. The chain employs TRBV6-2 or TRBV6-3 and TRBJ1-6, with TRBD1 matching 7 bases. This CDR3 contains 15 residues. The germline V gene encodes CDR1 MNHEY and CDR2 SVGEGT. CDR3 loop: CASRGQRIYNSPPHF. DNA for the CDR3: TGTGCCAGCAGGGGACAGAGAATCTATAATTCACCCCCCCACTTT.

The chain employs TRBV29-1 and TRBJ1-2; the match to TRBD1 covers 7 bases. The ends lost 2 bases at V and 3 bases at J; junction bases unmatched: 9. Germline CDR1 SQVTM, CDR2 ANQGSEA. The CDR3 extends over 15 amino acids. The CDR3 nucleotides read TGCAGCGTTGAATACCTCCATACAGGGGACTATGGCTACACCTTC. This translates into CSVEYLHTGDYGYTF.

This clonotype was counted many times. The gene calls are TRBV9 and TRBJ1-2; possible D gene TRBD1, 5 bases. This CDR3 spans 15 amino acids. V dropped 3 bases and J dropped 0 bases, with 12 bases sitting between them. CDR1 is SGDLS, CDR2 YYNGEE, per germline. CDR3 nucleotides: TGTGCCAGCAGCGCCACAGGCCAGACTAACTATGGCTACACCTTC. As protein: CASSATGQTNYGYTF. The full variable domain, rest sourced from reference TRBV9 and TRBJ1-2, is DSGVTQTPKHLITATGQRVTLRCSPRSGDLSVYWYQQSLDQGLQFLIQYYNGEERAKGNILERFSAQQFPDLHSELNLSSLELGDSALYFCASSATGQTNYGYTFGSGTRLTVV.

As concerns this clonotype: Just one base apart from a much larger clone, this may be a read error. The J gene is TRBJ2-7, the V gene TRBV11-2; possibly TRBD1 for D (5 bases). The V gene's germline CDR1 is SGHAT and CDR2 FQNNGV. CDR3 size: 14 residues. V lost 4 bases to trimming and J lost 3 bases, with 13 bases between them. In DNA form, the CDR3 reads TGTGCCAGCAGCTCTCTATCCCAGGGCTACGAGCAGTACTTC. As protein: CASSSLSQGYEQYF.

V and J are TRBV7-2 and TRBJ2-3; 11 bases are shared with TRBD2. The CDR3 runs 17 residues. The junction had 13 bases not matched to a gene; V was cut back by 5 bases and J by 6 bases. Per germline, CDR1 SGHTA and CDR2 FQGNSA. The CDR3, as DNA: TGTGCCAGCAGCCAACGGACTAGCGGGCTGGGGACGGATACGCAGTATTTT. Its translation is CASSQRTSGLGTDTQYF. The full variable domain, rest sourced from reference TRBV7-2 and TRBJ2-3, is GAGVSQSPSNKVTEKGKDVELRCDPISGHTALYWYRQSLGQGLEFLIYFQGNSAPDKSGLPSDRFSAERTGGSVSTLTIQRTQQEDSAVYLCASSQRTSGLGTDTQYFGPGTRLTVL.

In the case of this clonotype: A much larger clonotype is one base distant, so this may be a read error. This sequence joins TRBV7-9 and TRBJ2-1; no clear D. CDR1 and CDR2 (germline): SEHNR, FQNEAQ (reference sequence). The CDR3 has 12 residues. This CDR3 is CSNSLDPNEQFF. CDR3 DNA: TGTTCCAACAGCTTAGACCCTAATGAGCAGTTCTTC.

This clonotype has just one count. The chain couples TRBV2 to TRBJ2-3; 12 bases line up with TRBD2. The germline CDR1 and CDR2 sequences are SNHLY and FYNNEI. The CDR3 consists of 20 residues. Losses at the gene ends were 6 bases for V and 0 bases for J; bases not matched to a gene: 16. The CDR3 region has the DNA TGTGCCAGCAGAGAAAGGTGGAGACTAGCGGGAGATACTAGCACAGATACGCAGTATTTT. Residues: CASRERWRLAGDTSTDTQYF. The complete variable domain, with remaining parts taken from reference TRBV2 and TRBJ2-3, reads EPEVTQTPSHQVTQMGQEVILRCVPISNHLYFYWYRQILGQKVEFLVSFYNNEISEKSEIFDDQFSVERPDGSNFTLKIRSTKLEDSAMYFCASRERWRLAGDTSTDTQYFGPGTRLTVL.

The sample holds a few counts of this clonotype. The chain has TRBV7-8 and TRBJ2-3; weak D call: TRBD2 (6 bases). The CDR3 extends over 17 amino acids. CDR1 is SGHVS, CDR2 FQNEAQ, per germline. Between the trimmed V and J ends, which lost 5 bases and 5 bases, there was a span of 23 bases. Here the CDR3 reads CASSASTSSSGVDTQYF. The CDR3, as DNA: TGTGCCAGCAGCGCTAGCACTAGCTCCTCGGGAGTAGATACGCAGTATTTT.

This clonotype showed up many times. As DNA, the CDR3 is TGTGCCAGCAGCTTATATATAATGGAGACCCAGTACTTC. Translated: CASSLYIMETQYF. The rearrangement joins TRBV5-6 to TRBJ2-5; D is undetermined. The V gene lost 2 bases and the J gene lost 5 bases, with 10 bases spanning the gap. Germline V gene data show CDR1 as SGHDT and CDR2 as YYEEEE. This CDR3 region has 13 residues. The variable domain in full, with the rest retrieved from reference TRBV5-6 and TRBJ2-5, is DAGVTQSPTHLIKTRGQQVTLRCSPKSGHDTVSWYQQALGQGPQFIFQYYEEEERQRGNFPDRFSGHQFPNYSSELNVNALLLGDSALYLCASSLYIMETQYFGPGTRLLVL.

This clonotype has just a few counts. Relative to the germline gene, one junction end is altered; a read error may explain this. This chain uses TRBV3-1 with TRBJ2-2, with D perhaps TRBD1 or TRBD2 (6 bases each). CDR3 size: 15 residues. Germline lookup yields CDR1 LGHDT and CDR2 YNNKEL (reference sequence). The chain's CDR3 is CASSPPGAKTGELFF. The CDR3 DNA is TGTGCCAGCAGCCCCCCGGGGGCGAAAACCGGGGAGCTGTTTTTT.

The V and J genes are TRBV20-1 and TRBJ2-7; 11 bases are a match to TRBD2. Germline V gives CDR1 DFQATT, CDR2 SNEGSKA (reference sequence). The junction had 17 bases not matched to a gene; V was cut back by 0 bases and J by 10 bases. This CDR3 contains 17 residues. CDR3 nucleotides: TGCAGTGCTAGAGATCCTCTAGCGGGGGGCCGGACAGAGGCCCAGTACTTC. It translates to CSARDPLAGGRTEAQYF.

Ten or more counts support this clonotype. In DNA form, the CDR3 reads TGTGCCAGCAGTTCGGGGGCGAGGACCGAGCAGTACTTC. The encoded protein is CASSSGARTEQYF. V usage is TRBV27 and J usage is TRBJ2-7; D may correspond to TRBD1 or TRBD2 (6 bases each). CDR1 MNHEY and CDR2 SMNVEV come from the germline V gene (reference sequence). The CDR3 sequence is 13 residues long. Trimming left V 4 bases short and J 6 bases short, with 13 bases between.

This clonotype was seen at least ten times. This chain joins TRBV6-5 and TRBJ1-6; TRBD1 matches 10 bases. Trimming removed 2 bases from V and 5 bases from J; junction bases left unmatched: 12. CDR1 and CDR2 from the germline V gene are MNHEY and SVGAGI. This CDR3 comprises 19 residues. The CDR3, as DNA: TGTGCCAGCAGTTACACCGGGACAGGGGCTAAATTTCATAATTCACCCCTCCACTTT. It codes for CASSYTGTGAKFHNSPLHF.

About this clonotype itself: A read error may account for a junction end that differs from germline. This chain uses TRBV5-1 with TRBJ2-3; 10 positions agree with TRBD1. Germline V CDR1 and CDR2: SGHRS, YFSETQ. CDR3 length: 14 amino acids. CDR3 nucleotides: TGCGCCTGCAGCGGGGACAGGGGAACAGATACGCAGTATTTT. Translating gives CACSGDRGTDTQYF.

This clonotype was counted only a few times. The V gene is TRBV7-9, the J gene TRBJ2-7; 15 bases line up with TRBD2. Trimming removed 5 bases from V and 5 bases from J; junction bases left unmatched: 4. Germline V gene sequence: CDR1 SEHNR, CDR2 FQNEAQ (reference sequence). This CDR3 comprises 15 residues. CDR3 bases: TGTGCCAGCAGCCGCAGGACTAGCGGGGGGGACGAGCAGTACTTC. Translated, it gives CASSRRTSGGDEQYF.

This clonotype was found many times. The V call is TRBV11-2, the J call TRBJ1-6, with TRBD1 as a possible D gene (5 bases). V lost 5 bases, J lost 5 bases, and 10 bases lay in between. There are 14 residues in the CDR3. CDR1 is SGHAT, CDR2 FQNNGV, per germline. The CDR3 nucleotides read TGTGCCAGCAGCCGGAAGGGGAATAATTCACCCCTCCACTTT. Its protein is CASSRKGNNSPLHF.

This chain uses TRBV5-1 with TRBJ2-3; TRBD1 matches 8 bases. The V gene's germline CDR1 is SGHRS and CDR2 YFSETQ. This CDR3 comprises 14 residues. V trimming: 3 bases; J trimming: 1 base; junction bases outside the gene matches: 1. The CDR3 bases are TGCGCCAGCAGCTGGGGACAGGGCACAGATACGCAGTATTTT. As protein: CASSWGQGTDTQYF.

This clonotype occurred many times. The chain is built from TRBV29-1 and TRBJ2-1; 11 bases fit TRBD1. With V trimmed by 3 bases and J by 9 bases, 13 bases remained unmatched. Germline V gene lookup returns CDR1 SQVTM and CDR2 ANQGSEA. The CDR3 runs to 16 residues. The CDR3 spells CSVDSLGQGAYGEQFF. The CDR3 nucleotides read TGCAGCGTTGATTCCCTTGGACAGGGGGCTTATGGTGAGCAGTTCTTC.

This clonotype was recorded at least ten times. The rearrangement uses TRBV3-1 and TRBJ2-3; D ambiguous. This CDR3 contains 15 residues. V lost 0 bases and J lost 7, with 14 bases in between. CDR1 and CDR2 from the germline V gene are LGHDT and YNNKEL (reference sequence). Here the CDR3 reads CASSQDLTMLHTQYF. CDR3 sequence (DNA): TGTGCCAGCAGCCAAGATCTTACAATGTTACATACGCAGTATTTT.

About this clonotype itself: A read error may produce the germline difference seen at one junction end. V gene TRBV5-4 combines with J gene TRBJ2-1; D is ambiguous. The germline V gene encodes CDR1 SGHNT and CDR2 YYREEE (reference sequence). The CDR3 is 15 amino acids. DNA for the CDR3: TGTGCCGGCAGCCCGGTGCACGGAAACTACAATGAGCAGTTCTTC. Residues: CAGSPVHGNYNEQFF.